This paragraph covers one T cell receptor (beta chain) sequence. No antigen is known for it. TCRdb's table, derived via immunoSEQ multiplex PCR, lists solely in-frame clones and lacks some. The sample yields approximately 1,000,000 clones, approximately 80% seen once. CDR1 is PRHDT, CDR2 FYEKMQ, per germline (reference sequence). Germline trimming cut 6 bases from V and 1 base from J; bases unmatched to any gene: 7. This CDR3 comprises 15 residues. This entry is derived from a study of shared clonotypes between healthy human individuals. Study-level results: Naive CD4 clonotypes overlapped across a few donors at 4.5% to 5.5%.

Sequencing input: memory CD4+ T cells from PBMCs. Sample subset: CD45RA-negative fraction. The V gene is TRBV13, the J gene TRBJ2-3, with 7 nucleotides matching TRBD2. The clonotype originates from a man aged 18 to 30 in good health. Some clones in this sample may be carry-over from other donors' samples. The CDR3 region is CASSSRTRGTDTQYF. CDR3 bases: TGTGCCAGCAGTTCCCGGACTAGAGGCACAGATACGCAGTATTTT.